The rows below give T cell receptor beta chains drawn from one sample of a study of blood T cell repertoires in COVID-19. Profiled with immunoSEQ multiplex PCR; TCRdb holds only in-frame clones, not every one. The sample lists fewer than 250,000 clones, almost 85% seen once, with around 4% in the top ten. The source material was peripheral blood. These receptors all stem from a man aged 45-60 years with acute or convalescent COVID-19. Both conserved end residues are part of each CDR3. A D gene is named only where the DNA matches it firmly. A row's size may be missing; if present it is once, few, many or a size class.

TRBV15	NA	TRBJ2-3	NA	CATSRDRGVVTDTQYF	TGTGCCACCAGCAGAGACCGCGGGGTGGTGACAGATACGCAGTATTTT
TRBV5-1	TRBD1	TRBJ1-2	NA	CASRIHGTDDGYTF	TGCGCCAGCAGAATTCATGGGACAGATGATGGCTACACCTTC
TRBV4-1	TRBD1	TRBJ1-6	NA	CASSQGWRTGGSPLHF	TGCGCCAGCAGCCAAGGATGGAGGACAGGGGGCTCACCCCTCCACTTT
TRBV7-2	TRBD1	TRBJ1-6	NA	CASSPKGQGGSPLHF	TGTGCCAGCAGCCCTAAGGGACAGGGGGGATCACCCCTCCACTTT
TRBV11-3	NA	TRBJ2-1	few	CASSRRTNNEQFF	TGTGCCAGCAGCCGAAGGACTAATAATGAGCAGTTCTTC
TRBV19	NA	TRBJ1-1	NA	CASSIGEGNTEAFF	TGTGCCAGTAGTATAGGGGAGGGGAACACTGAAGCTTTCTTT
TRBV6-5	NA	TRBJ1-4	NA	CATRDPTNEKLFF	TGTGCCACCCGGGATCCAACTAATGAAAAACTGTTTTTT
TRBV5-1	TRBD1	TRBJ2-2	NA	CASSLAGTGGAAGELFF	TGCGCCAGCAGCTTGGCCGGGACAGGGGGCGCGGCCGGGGAGCTGTTTTTT
TRBV12-5	TRBD2	TRBJ2-1	NA	CASGLDLREGYSYNEQFF	TGTGCTAGTGGCCTCGACTTGCGGGAGGGTTACTCCTACAATGAGCAGTTCTTC
TRBV14	NA	TRBJ1-6	NA	CASSQDLAGSSSPLHF	TGTGCCAGCAGCCAAGATTTGGCAGGTTCGAGTTCACCCCTCCACTTT
TRBV19	NA	TRBJ1-3	NA	CASSRGTGGNTIYF	TGTGCCAGTAGCCGAGGGACTGGTGGAAACACCATATATTTT